This T cell receptor (beta chain) was captured by sequencing in a study of beta chain features in type 1 diabetes. Study findings and constraints: Insertion counts at VDJ junctions were lower in type 1 diabetes patients, who also showed more deletions there. Patients with Type 1 diabetes showed moderately but significantly shorter TCRB CDR3s in all four CD4+ subsets. High TCR expression in some cells could lead to their over-representation in cDNA sequencing.

In its sample, this clone was seen a few times. Antigen unknown. Staining for CD45RO/CCR7/CD25/CD127/CD95/CD27 allowed sorting of CD4+ naive, central memory, regulatory and stem cell-like memory cells. The authors obtained over 95% purity in all sorted populations. Expressed TCRB transcripts were sequenced after all isolated RNA was converted to cDNA. Libraries were prepared by immunoSEQ multiplex PCR; TCRdb keeps only in-frame clonotypes and omits some of them. The table records over 20,000 clones, roughly half of them present only once. The sequenced material came from stem cell memory CD4+ T cells from blood. The TCR sequence derives from a man aged 25-40 years with type 1 diabetes.

CDR3 DNA: TGTGCCAGCAGTGCAGGGGCAACTAATGAAAAACTGTTTTTT. Protein product: CASSAGATNEKLFF. The chain uses TRBV6-5 and TRBJ1-4; a possible D gene is TRBD1 (6 bases). This CDR3 has 14 residues. Germline V CDR1 and CDR2: MNHEY, SVGAGI. With 5 bases removed from V and 0 bases from J, the gap between germline ends came to 7 bases.